The rows below give T cell receptor beta chains drawn from one sample of a study of T cells after yellow fever vaccination. Each CDR3 protein is one row after TCRdb ran MiXCR on the 5' RACE reads. The table lists under 300,000 distinct CDR3 sequences, approximately 6.8% of them singletons. Material: CD4+ T cells sorted from PBMCs, obtained on the day of the yellow fever booster vaccination. These receptors all stem from a man aged 30 to 45 who received the YFV17D yellow fever vaccine. Both conserved end residues are part of each CDR3. A D gene is named only where the DNA matches it firmly. Some rows mark clone size as missing; the rest say once, few, many or name a class of expanded clone.

>TRBV3-1|TRBJ1-1|.|.
TGTGCCAGCGGCCAGCACACTGAAGCTTTCTTT
CASGQHTEAFF
>TRBV20-1|TRBJ2-2|.|few
TGCTGTGCTAGAGGTGCGACCGGGGGCACTAACACCGGGGAGCTGTTTTTT
CCARGATGGTNTGELFF
>TRBV27|TRBJ2-1|.|few
TGTGCCAGCAGAAAGGGGCTCAATGAGCAGTTCTTC
CASRKGLNEQFF
>TRBV20-1|TRBJ2-7|.|many
TGCAGTGCTAGAGCACCCTACGAGCAGTACTTC
CSARAPYEQYF
>TRBV20-1|TRBJ1-4|.|many
TGCAGTGCTAGAGGACAGGCAAGCGAAAAACTGTTTTTT
CSARGQASEKLFF
>TRBV6-5|TRBJ2-7|.|few
TGTGCCAGCAGTTACGAGTACAGGTTAAACGAGCAGTACTTC
CASSYEYRLNEQYF
>TRBV6-1|TRBJ1-2|.|few
TGTGCCAGCAGTGAAGACTGGGGGAACTATGGCTACACCTTC
CASSEDWGNYGYTF
>TRBV6-1|TRBJ2-1|TRBD2|many
TGTGCCAGCACCCCTCGAGCCAGCGGGGTGAATGAGCAGTTCTTC
CASTPRASGVNEQFF
>TRBV20-1|TRBJ2-7|.|many
TGCAGTGCTAGAGATAGGGGCCATAACTCCTACGAGCAGTACTTC
CSARDRGHNSYEQYF
>TRBV15|TRBJ1-4|.|many
TGTGCCACCAGCAGAGATCGAGGCAGGGAGGGAGAAAAACTGTTTTTT
CATSRDRGREGEKLFF
>TRBV18|TRBJ2-2|TRBD1|few
TGTGCCAGCTCACAGGACAGGGGGGACACCGGGGAGCTGTTTTTT
CASSQDRGDTGELFF
>TRBV7-6|TRBJ2-5|.|many
TGTGCCAGCAGCCTACAGCCTCGGGAGACCCAGTACTTC
CASSLQPRETQYF
>TRBV14|TRBJ1-1|.|few
TGTGCCAGCAGCCAAGTGCCCGGGGGGAACACTGAAGCTTTCTTT
CASSQVPGGNTEAFF
>TRBV6-2/TRBV6-3|TRBJ2-7|.|many
TGTGCCAGCAGTTACTCTTCTAGCAACGAGCAGTACTTC
CASSYSSSNEQYF
>TRBV7-9|TRBJ2-7|TRBD1|.
TGTGCCAGCAGCTTCCAGGGGGCGCTGGCCAGGAGCTACGAGCAGTACTTC
CASSFQGALARSYEQYF
>TRBV20-1|TRBJ2-5|TRBD2|.
TGCTGTGCTACACCAGGACTAGCGATCCTCCAAGAGACCCAGTACTTC
CCATPGLAILQETQYF
>TRBV6-2/TRBV6-3|TRBJ2-1|.|many
TGTGCCAGCACAGGGGAGTTTTATGAGCAGTTCTTC
CASTGEFYEQFF
>TRBV20-1|TRBJ1-2|.|few
TGCAGTGCCCCCGGCGCCTGGGAAGAGGGTGGCTACACCTTC
CSAPGAWEEGGYTF
>TRBV5-5|TRBJ2-7|.|many
TGTGCCAGCAGCTTCACAGATGCCGGCGAGCAGTACTTC
CASSFTDAGEQYF
>TRBV5-1|TRBJ2-7|.|many
TGCGCCAGCAGCTTGGTCAGCACCTCCTACGAGCAGTACTTC
CASSLVSTSYEQYF
>TRBV5-1|TRBJ2-5|TRBD1|many
TGCGCCAGCAGCTTGTCGGGACAGCGCGGAGAGACCCAGTACTTC
CASSLSGQRGETQYF
>TRBV20-1|TRBJ1-1|.|few
TGCAGTGCTAGAGATCTGGCAGGTGGGATGAACACTGAAGCTTTCTTT
CSARDLAGGMNTEAFF
>TRBV25-1|TRBJ1-4|TRBD1|.
TGTGCCAGCAGTGAATCCGGGACAGGGGGGAATGAAAAACTGTTTTTT
CASSESGTGGNEKLFF
>TRBV11-2|TRBJ2-5|.|few
TGTGCCAGCAGCTCCCGCCCAGATGGGGAGACCCAGTACTTC
CASSSRPDGETQYF
>TRBV19|TRBJ2-1|.|.
TGTGCCAGTACCGACAGATACAATGAGCAGTTCTTC
CASTDRYNEQFF
>TRBV5-1|TRBJ2-1|TRBD1|.
TGCGCCAGCAGCCGGGGACAGGGCAGCTCCTACAATGAGCAGTTCTTC
CASSRGQGSSYNEQFF
>TRBV6-5|TRBJ1-5|TRBD1|few
TGTGCCAGCAGACAGGGGGGAGGGCCCCAGCATTTT
CASRQGGGPQHF
>TRBV29-1|TRBJ1-2|.|few
TGCAGCACCCCACCCTCGGGCAGCCTTAACTATGGCTACACCTTC
CSTPPSGSLNYGYTF
>TRBV7-9|TRBJ1-2|.|many
TGTGCCAGCAGCTCACCCGGGACGGCCTATGGCTACACCTTC
CASSSPGTAYGYTF
>TRBV15|TRBJ1-5|TRBD1|.
TGTGCCACCAGCAGCCCCGGGACAGAGTATAGCAATCAGCCCCAGCATTTT
CATSSPGTEYSNQPQHF
>TRBV7-6|TRBJ2-2|.|.
TGTGCCAGCAGCTTAGGGGTTTCAGGGGTTCCCGGGGAGCTGTTTTTT
CASSLGVSGVPGELFF
>TRBV5-1|TRBJ2-1|TRBD2|many
TGCGCCAGCAGCTTAGGACTAGCGGAGTACAATGAGCAGTTCTTC
CASSLGLAEYNEQFF
>TRBV19|TRBJ2-3|.|.
TGTGCCAGTAGACCACCCACTACAGATACGCAGTATTTT
CASRPPTTDTQYF
>TRBV20-1|TRBJ1-1|.|.
TGCAGTGCTAGGACACTCGCGGACACTGAAGCTTTCTTT
CSARTLADTEAFF
>TRBV10-2|TRBJ2-7|.|many
TGCGCCAGCAGCAGGGACAAGCCCTACGAGCAGTACTTC
CASSRDKPYEQYF
>TRBV10-3|TRBJ2-5|.|.
TGTGCCAGCATGGACAGCTCGAAACAGCAGGAGACCCAGTACTTC
CASMDSSKQQETQYF
>TRBV12-3/TRBV12-4|TRBJ2-7|.|many
TGTGCCAGCAGTATAGGGTTAGGCTCGGGCTACGAGCAGTACTTC
CASSIGLGSGYEQYF
>TRBV20-1|TRBJ1-2|.|.
TGCAGTGCTAGGGAGACAGAACATTCGCTCTATGGCTACACCTTC
CSARETEHSLYGYTF
>TRBV3-1|TRBJ2-7|.|.
TGTGCCAGCAGCCAAGGGCCTAGCCGGGGTTACGAGCAGTACTTC
CASSQGPSRGYEQYF
>TRBV5-5|TRBJ2-1|TRBD2|many
TGTGCCAGCAGGTTATTGGGACTAGCGGGAGGTGAGCAGTTCTTC
CASRLLGLAGGEQFF
>TRBV5-6|TRBJ2-5|TRBD2|.
TGTGCCAGCAGCTTGGAAGGGGGACTAGCGGGAGTTCCAGAGACCCAGTACTTC
CASSLEGGLAGVPETQYF
>TRBV5-1|TRBJ2-7|TRBD2|.
TGCGCCAGCAGCTGGGGGGGGACTAGCTACGAGCAGTACTTC
CASSWGGTSYEQYF
>TRBV6-2/TRBV6-3|TRBJ2-1|TRBD2|many
TGTGCCAGCAGTTACTCGGGGGGGTCGGGTCTCTCCTACAATGAGCAGTTCTTC
CASSYSGGSGLSYNEQFF
>TRBV5-1|TRBJ2-1|.|many
TGCGCCAGCAGCTTGGCGACTATGGGTGCGACTGAGCAGTTCTTC
CASSLATMGATEQFF
>TRBV5-1|TRBJ2-7|.|many
TGCGCCAGCAGCTTGGAGCCAGGGTACGAGCAGTACTTC
CASSLEPGYEQYF
>TRBV29-1|TRBJ2-3|TRBD1|.
TGCAGCGTTACCGGGACAGGCCCATCAGATACGCAGTATTTT
CSVTGTGPSDTQYF
>TRBV4-3|TRBJ2-4|.|many
TGCGCCAGCAGCCAAGATCGGCAGAGAAACATTCAGTACTTC
CASSQDRQRNIQYF
>TRBV6-5|TRBJ2-7|TRBD2|many
TGTGCCAGCAGTTTGGGGACTAGCGGCTCCCTGGGGACCTACGAGCAGTACTTC
CASSLGTSGSLGTYEQYF